The 8 T cell receptor beta chains below were found in one sample sequenced in a study of blood T cells in healthy people across ages. The second PCR ran about 6 to 11 cycles with a sample-barcoded 5' primer and J-beta primers. TCRdb re-called the 5' RACE reads through MiXCR, storing one row per CDR3 protein. The repertoire includes some 690,000 distinct CDR3 sequences, approximately 21% of them detected once, and around 22% sits in the top ten. The source material was blood. The receptors were sampled from a man aged 65 to 79 in good health.

There are a few counts of this clonotype. J is TRBJ2-1 and V is TRBV5-1, with TRBD2 matching over 9 bases. The V gene end was trimmed by 3 bases and the J gene end by 6 bases; junction bases not matched to a gene: 10. Germline V lookup: CDR1 SGHRS, CDR2 YFSETQ. CDR3 length: 16 residues. In nucleotides, the CDR3 is TGCGCCAGCAGCTGGTCCGGGACTAGCCCTCCCAATGAGCAGTTCTTC. Amino acid sequence: CASSWSGTSPPNEQFF.

The rearrangement links TRBV20-1 to TRBJ2-3; 8 bases line up with TRBD2. The trim removed 0 bases at V and 1 base at J, leaving 6 bases unmatched. In germline, CDR1 is DFQATT, CDR2 SNEGSKA (reference sequence). The CDR3 has 16 residues. The CDR3 protein is CSARDRLTSGTDTQYF. CDR3 bases: TGCAGTGCTAGAGATCGTTTGACTAGCGGCACAGATACGCAGTATTTT.

This clonotype appeared a few times. The CDR3 DNA reads TGCAGTGCTAGGGACAGCGATGAAAAACTGTTTTTT. It codes for CSARDSDEKLFF. This chain links TRBV20-1 with TRBJ1-4; a weak D match, TRBD1 (6 bases). The CDR3 consists of 12 residues. The V end was cut by 3 bases, the J end by 6 bases, with 8 bases between. In germline, CDR1 is DFQATT, CDR2 SNEGSKA (reference sequence).

This clonotype was seen only a few times. The chain joins TRBV12-3 or TRBV12-4 to TRBJ1-2; the match to TRBD1 covers 7 bases. Trimming took 2 bases from V and 5 from J; bases not matched to a gene: 8. The length of the CDR3 is 15 residues. CDR3 DNA: TGTGCCAGCAGTTTATATGGACAGGCTTTTTATGGCTACACCTTC. This sequence encodes CASSLYGQAFYGYTF.

This clonotype appeared a few times. The chain is built from TRBV12-3 or TRBV12-4 and TRBJ1-2; 9 bases are shared with TRBD1. After removal of 3 bases from V and 10 bases from J, the junction contained 18 bases not matched to a gene. CDR3 length equals 17 residues. CDR3 DNA sequence: TGTGCCAGCAGTTTTAGTGGGACCGGGACAGGGTTTCATGACTACACCTTC. Protein product: CASSFSGTGTGFHDYTF.

This clonotype was detected only a few times. The chain has TRBV7-9 and TRBJ1-2; D not resolved. The germline V and J ends were trimmed by 1 base and 7 bases, with 10 bases remaining between them. Germline-derived CDR1 and CDR2 are SEHNR and FQNEAQ (reference sequence). CDR3 length equals 13 residues. The CDR3 sequence: CASSLGWAFGYTF. In DNA form, the CDR3 reads TGTGCCAGCAGCTTAGGGTGGGCTTTTGGCTACACCTTC.

In this sample, this clonotype turned up a few times. This rearrangement joins TRBV29-1 to TRBJ2-1; no clear D gene. Trimming shortened V by 6 bases and J by 7 bases, and 10 bases separated the two germline ends. The length of the CDR3 is 11 residues. Germline CDR1 reads SQVTM; CDR2 reads ANQGSEA. The CDR3 reads CSVAPWNEQFF. Written as DNA, the CDR3 is TGCAGCGTCGCCCCTTGGAATGAGCAGTTCTTC.

This clonotype was seen a handful of times. J is TRBJ1-2 and V is TRBV5-1, with a possible D match to TRBD1 (5 bases). V gave up 0 bases and J gave up 4 bases, with 10 bases separating them. The CDR3 is 14 residues long. CDR1 is SGHRS, CDR2 YFSETQ, per germline. CDR3 in amino acids: CASSLERQIYGYTF. The CDR3 nucleotides are TGCGCCAGCAGCTTGGAGCGACAGATCTATGGCTACACCTTC. The entire variable domain, with the rest obtained from reference TRBV5-1 and TRBJ1-2, is as follows: KAGVTQTPRYLIKTRGQQVTLSCSPISGHRSVSWYQQTPGQGLQFLFEYFSETQRNKGNFPGRFSGRQFSNSRSEMNVSTLELGDSALYLCASSLERQIYGYTFGSGTRLTVV.